Presented here are 5 T cell receptor beta chains from one specimen sequenced in a study of blood T cell repertoires in COVID-19. Data came from immunoSEQ multiplex PCR; TCRdb stores just in-frame clones and leaves some out. The table records some 120,000 clones, roughly four fifths of them present only once. Sequencing input: peripheral blood. These receptors all come from a human donor in a cohort sampled during active COVID-19.

The DNA of the CDR3 is TGTGCCAGCAGCTTAATCCGGAGGAATGAGCAGTTCTTC. It is translated as CASSLIRRNEQFF. The chain is built from TRBV11-2 and TRBJ2-1; weak D call: TRBD2 (5 bases). Trimming pared 2 bases from V and 7 bases from J, leaving 9 bases between. The CDR3 totals 13 residues. Per germline, CDR1 SGHAT and CDR2 FQNNGV.

The chain couples TRBV4-1 to TRBJ2-3; D possibly corresponds to TRBD2 (6 bases). Germline values: CDR1 MGHRA, CDR2 YSYEKL. V dropped 4 bases and J dropped 4 bases, with 15 bases sitting between them. CDR3 length equals 15 residues. The CDR3 coding sequence is TGCGCCAGCAGCCCTGGAGAACTAGCCCCAGATACGCAGTATTTT. Translated: CASSPGELAPDTQYF.

The rearrangement joins TRBV19 to TRBJ1-1; the match to TRBD1 covers 9 bases. Germline V gene lookup returns CDR1 LNHDA and CDR2 SQIVND (reference sequence). V lost 6 bases and J lost 9; bases outside the gene matches: 17. The CDR3 is 16 residues long. The CDR3: CASSYTLQGAAEKAFF. CDR3 DNA sequence: TGTGCCAGTAGCTATACCTTACAGGGGGCCGCGGAGAAAGCTTTCTTT.

The chain carries TRBV4-1 and TRBJ2-7; 9 positions agree with TRBD1. J lost 3 bases, V lost 4 bases, and 7 bases had no gene match. This CDR3 is 15 amino acids long. The germline CDR1 and CDR2 sequences are MGHRA and YSYEKL. CDR3 in DNA: TGCGCCAGCAGCCCAGGGGGACAGGGACACTACGAGCAGTACTTC. It specifies CASSPGGQGHYEQYF.

The V and J genes are TRBV5-6 and TRBJ1-2; 9 nucleotides line up with TRBD1. V lost 0 bases, J lost 8 bases, and 8 bases stayed unmatched. The germline V gene has CDR1 SGHDT and CDR2 YYEEEE. There are 15 residues in the CDR3. The CDR3 reads CASSLAGTGFWGYTF. The CDR3, as DNA: TGTGCCAGCAGCTTGGCCGGGACAGGGTTCTGGGGCTACACCTTC.